Below are 17 T cell receptor beta chains sequenced from a single sample in a study of CD4 T cells in relation to SARS-CoV-2 and coronaviruses. Before the COVID-19 pandemic, during about 2011-2019, CD4+ T cells were taken from unexposed donors. Profiling relied on immunoSEQ multiplex PCR, and the TCRdb table lists in-frame clones only, not all of them. The table shows about 55,000 clones, with roughly 88% occurring only once. Source material: memory CD4+ T cells from PBMCs. The receptor set was obtained from a human donor in good health.

The gene calls are TRBV4-2 and TRBJ1-5; 8 bases agree with TRBD1. The CDR3 has 17 amino acids. Trimming removed 3 bases from V and 3 bases from J; junction bases left unmatched: 10. Germline-derived CDR1 and CDR2 are LGHNA and YNFKEQ. The CDR3 DNA reads as TGTGCCAGCAGCCAGATCGGACAGGGCCTATTCAATCAGCCCCAGCATTTT. Its translation: CASSQIGQGLFNQPQHF.

This chain links TRBV5-4 with TRBJ2-1; the match to TRBD2 covers 9 bases. Trimming took 0 bases from V and 10 from J; bases not matched to a gene: 14. This CDR3 comprises 17 residues. From germline, CDR1 is SGHNT and CDR2 YYREEE (reference sequence). The chain's CDR3 is CASSLDGSSSGIKEQFF. The DNA of the CDR3 is TGTGCCAGCAGCTTGGATGGGTCTTCTAGCGGGATTAAAGAGCAGTTCTTC.

This sequence joins TRBV2 and TRBJ2-3; 8 positions agree with TRBD1. The CDR3 covers 14 residues. The germline V gene encodes CDR1 SNHLY and CDR2 FYNNEI. After removal of 6 bases from V and 4 bases from J, the junction contained 6 bases not matched to a gene. Written as DNA, the CDR3 is TGTGCCAGCAGGGGTGGACAGGGTCCAGATACGCAGTATTTT. It translates to CASRGGQGPDTQYF.

This clone was seen just once. The chain links TRBV28 to TRBJ1-2; 10 bases fit TRBD1. The CDR3 has 14 residues. The junction had 5 bases not matched to a gene; V was cut back by 5 bases and J by 5 bases. Germline V lookup: CDR1 MDHEN, CDR2 SYDVKM. The CDR3 here is CASSRQGAQYGYTF. The CDR3 DNA reads TGTGCCAGCAGTCGACAGGGGGCGCAATATGGCTACACCTTC.

This chain's CDR3 is CASSWGTSAKVQFF. As DNA, the CDR3 is TGTGCCAGCAGCTGGGGGACTAGCGCGAAGGTTCAGTTCTTC. The chain employs TRBV5-8 and TRBJ2-1; 10 nucleotides align to TRBD2. V dropped 3 bases and J dropped 13; count of bases not matched to a gene: 10. The CDR3 sequence is 14 residues long. CDR1 is SGHTS, CDR2 YDEGEE, per germline.

The V gene is TRBV2, the J gene TRBJ2-7; 9 positions match TRBD2. The CDR3 covers 16 residues. The ends lost 6 bases at V and 1 base at J; junction bases unmatched: 10. The V gene's germline CDR1 is SNHLY and CDR2 FYNNEI. CDR3 sequence (DNA): TGTGCCAGCAGAGGCTTTAGCGGGGGTCGTTCCTACGAGCAGTACTTC. Its translation: CASRGFSGGRSYEQYF.

The chain links TRBV9 to TRBJ1-5; maybe TRBD1 (5 bases). V was trimmed by 4 bases and J by 5 bases, leaving 13 bases between them. The CDR3 covers 14 residues. Per germline, CDR1 SGDLS and CDR2 YYNGEE. The CDR3 DNA reads as TGTGCCAGCAGCCAGGCGGGGGTGTATCAGCCCCAGCATTTT. The encoded protein is CASSQAGVYQPQHF.

The V call is TRBV6-5, the J call TRBJ2-7; 10 nucleotides align to TRBD1. This CDR3 spans 14 amino acids. Per germline, CDR1 MNHEY and CDR2 SVGAGI. Trimming at V came to 5 bases and at J to 2 bases, leaving 3 bases not matched to a gene. Written as DNA, the CDR3 is TGTGCCAGCAGTCCGGGACAGGGGACCTACGAGCAGTACTTC. Protein product: CASSPGQGTYEQYF.

The CDR3 DNA follows: TGCAGCGTCGGAAATGCCGTAAATGAGCAGTTCTTC. Its protein is CSVGNAVNEQFF. The chain employs TRBV29-1 and TRBJ2-1; D unclear. Germline values: CDR1 SQVTM, CDR2 ANQGSEA. Trimming removed 6 bases at V and 7 bases at J, with 13 bases between. CDR3 length: 12 amino acids.

This chain uses TRBV2 with TRBJ1-1; no clear D. The CDR3 is 15 residues long. Germline-derived CDR1 and CDR2 are SNHLY and FYNNEI. V was shortened by 1 base and J by 6 bases, with 15 bases between the two germline ends. CDR3 sequence: CASSEVRGRGAEAFF. The CDR3 DNA is TGTGCCAGCAGTGAAGTACGTGGGCGAGGAGCTGAAGCTTTCTTT.

The rearrangement joins TRBV10-2 to TRBJ1-5; 7 nucleotides agree with TRBD1. Trimming took 3 bases from V and 7 from J; bases not matched to a gene: 3. There are 13 residues in the CDR3. Germline V lookup: CDR1 WSHSY, CDR2 SAAADI. CDR3 nucleotide sequence: TGCGCCAGCAGTGAAGGGACAGCACAGCCCCAGCATTTT. Its protein product is CASSEGTAQPQHF.

This clone showed up just a few times. CDR3 sequence reads: CATSDPGRSYNEQFF. In DNA form, the CDR3 reads TGTGCCACCAGTGATCCAGGTCGCTCCTACAATGAGCAGTTCTTC. The V call is TRBV24-1, the J call TRBJ2-1; D is uncertain. Germline V gene data show CDR1 as KGHDR and CDR2 as SFDVKD. The CDR3 extends over 15 amino acids. The ends were cut back, 3 bases at V and 0 bases at J, with 8 bases in the middle.

The chain links TRBV9 to TRBJ2-2; D is undetermined. In germline, CDR1 is SGDLS, CDR2 YYNGEE. This CDR3 is 16 amino acids long. Trimming shortened V by 4 bases and J by 5 bases, and 18 bases separated the two germline ends. DNA for the CDR3: TGTGCCAGCAGCCGAACTCAGATGGTACGGACCGGGGAGCTGTTTTTT. Amino acid sequence: CASSRTQMVRTGELFF.

J is TRBJ2-2 and V is TRBV3-1 (or the pseudogene TRBV3-2); D perhaps matches TRBD1 (6 bases). The CDR3 runs to 14 residues. The ends were cut back, 6 bases at V and 0 bases at J, with 8 bases in the middle. CDR1 is LGHDT and CDR2 is YNNKEL in the germline V gene (reference sequence). The CDR3 nucleotides are TGTGCCAGCAGTCGACAGGCGAACACCGGGGAGCTGTTTTTT. This translates into CASSRQANTGELFF.

V is TRBV27 and J is TRBJ2-7; D remains ambiguous. V dropped 3 bases and J dropped 3 bases, with 12 bases sitting between them. This CDR3 spans 14 amino acids. Per the germline V gene, CDR1 is MNHEY and CDR2 is SMNVEV (reference sequence). The CDR3 sequence: CASSFRGRGYEQYF. The CDR3 DNA follows: TGTGCCAGCAGTTTCCGAGGCCGTGGCTACGAGCAGTACTTC.

The CDR3 region is CASSLEVGNTIYF. The DNA for the CDR3 is TGTGCCAGCAGTTTAGAGGTCGGAAACACCATATATTTT. This chain links TRBV12-3 or TRBV12-4 with TRBJ1-3; D ambiguous. V lost 1 base to trimming and J lost 4 bases, with 5 bases between them. The CDR3 has 13 amino acids.

The rearrangement uses TRBV28 and TRBJ1-4; 7 positions match TRBD1. This CDR3 contains 15 residues. V gave up 6 bases and J gave up 7 bases; unmatched junction bases: 11. Per germline, CDR1 MDHEN and CDR2 SYDVKM. CDR3 in DNA: TGTGCCAGCAGCCCGAGGACAGGTCGCGGTGAAAAACTGTTTTTT. Amino acids: CASSPRTGRGEKLFF.